The 9 T cell receptor beta chains below were found in one sample sequenced in a study of blood T cell repertoires in COVID-19. The assay was immunoSEQ multiplex PCR, and TCRdb's table has in-frame clones only and misses some. The repertoire consists of 93,000 or so clones, with about 90% occurring once and the leading ten covering 3.1%. The material sequenced was peripheral blood. These receptors originate from a middle-aged man in a cohort sampled during active COVID-19.

The CDR3 loop reads CASSVFGGELFF. CDR3 in DNA: TGTGCCAGTAGTGTGTTCGGCGGGGAGCTGTTTTTT. The rearrangement joins TRBV19 to TRBJ2-2; D unresolved. Germline V gene sequence: CDR1 LNHDA, CDR2 SQIVND (reference sequence). V dropped 5 bases and J dropped 7 bases, with 8 bases sitting between them. This CDR3 region has 12 residues. The entire variable domain, with the rest obtained from reference TRBV19 and TRBJ2-2, is as follows: DGGITQSPKYLFRKEGQNVTLSCEQNLNHDAMYWYRQDPGQGLRLIYYSQIVNDFQKGDIAEGYSVSREKKESFPLTVTSAQKNPTAFYLCASSVFGGELFFGEGSRLTVL.

The chain uses TRBV9 and TRBJ2-5, with a tentative D call TRBD2 (5 bases). Trimming left V 5 bases short and J 4 bases short, with 15 bases between. Germline lookup yields CDR1 SGDLS and CDR2 YYNGEE. The CDR3 length is 14 residues. The CDR3 here is CASRREGPGETQYF. The CDR3 coding sequence is TGTGCCAGCAGACGGGAAGGGCCAGGAGAGACCCAGTACTTC.

The V and J genes are TRBV6-5 and TRBJ1-2; D perhaps matches TRBD1 (6 bases). CDR1 MNHEY and CDR2 SVGAGI come from the germline V gene. The CDR3 totals 13 residues. The V end was cut by 6 bases, the J end by 7 bases, with 15 bases between. This chain's CDR3 is CASRGGTRGGYTF. CDR3 sequence (DNA): TGTGCCAGCAGGGGAGGGACAAGAGGTGGCTACACCTTC.

This clone is a singleton in its sample. The chain has TRBV9 and TRBJ2-3; TRBD2 aligns across 14 bases. Unmatched junction bases numbered 7, after V lost 0 bases and J lost 1 base. In germline, CDR1 is SGDLS, CDR2 YYNGEE. The CDR3 spans 19 residues. The CDR3 region is CASSVGTSGGTPRTDTQYF. The CDR3 nucleotides are TGTGCCAGCAGCGTAGGGACTAGCGGGGGGACTCCCCGCACAGATACGCAGTATTTT. The complete variable domain, with remaining parts taken from reference TRBV9 and TRBJ2-3, reads DSGVTQTPKHLITATGQRVTLRCSPRSGDLSVYWYQQSLDQGLQFLIQYYNGEERAKGNILERFSAQQFPDLHSELNLSSLELGDSALYFCASSVGTSGGTPRTDTQYFGPGTRLTVL.

CDR3 sequence: CASTPDRELNGYTF. The CDR3 bases are TGCGCCAGCACTCCGGACAGGGAGCTGAATGGCTACACCTTC. The chain carries TRBV23-1 and TRBJ1-2; TRBD1 aligns across 8 bases. TRBV23-1 is an ORF, with its function uncertain. This CDR3 comprises 14 residues. Losses at the gene ends were 7 bases for V and 6 bases for J; bases not matched to a gene: 10.

This clone appeared a single time. The rearrangement joins TRBV28 to TRBJ1-3; 8 bases align to TRBD1. Losses at the gene ends were 6 bases for V and 3 bases for J; bases not matched to a gene: 10. The V gene's germline CDR1 is MDHEN and CDR2 SYDVKM. The CDR3 runs 16 residues. The CDR3 here is CASSPPGTGGGNTIYF. The CDR3 coding sequence is TGTGCCAGCAGCCCCCCGGGGACAGGAGGTGGAAACACCATATATTTT.

Only one count was recorded for this clone. The chain uses TRBV9 and TRBJ1-3; TRBD1 matches 7 bases. The junction had 4 bases not matched to a gene; V was cut back by 4 bases and J by 0 bases. CDR1 is SGDLS and CDR2 is YYNGEE in the germline V gene. This CDR3 is built from 15 residues. Here the CDR3 reads CASSPGGTSGNTIYF. The CDR3 DNA reads as TGTGCCAGCAGCCCAGGGGGTACCTCTGGAAACACCATATATTTT.

The V gene is TRBV15, the J gene TRBJ2-1, with TRBD1 matching 10 bases. V was clipped by 5 bases and J by 5 bases; unmatched bases: 9. The CDR3 has 16 amino acids. Looked up from germline, CDR1 is LNHNV and CDR2 is YYDKDF (reference sequence). This chain's CDR3 is CATSDRQGAENNEQFF. The CDR3 DNA is TGTGCCACCAGCGATCGACAGGGGGCGGAAAACAATGAGCAGTTCTTC.

This clone appeared a single time. The rearrangement uses TRBV6-5 and TRBJ1-2, with TRBD1 matching over 9 bases. Trimming removed 6 bases from V and 11 bases from J; junction bases left unmatched: 10. The length of the CDR3 is 13 residues. Per germline, CDR1 MNHEY and CDR2 SVGAGI. CDR3 DNA: TGTGCCAGCAGACACGGACAGGGGCAAAGGTACACCTTC. Protein product: CASRHGQGQRYTF.